These 24 T cell receptor beta chains originate from one sample sequenced in a study of cytomegalovirus exposure and HLA in healthy donors. The PCR was carried out with 60 Vbeta primers and 13 Jbeta primers. Here immunoSEQ multiplex PCR was the method, and the copy in TCRdb shows in-frame clones only, minus some. The data hold about 160,000 clones, with about 60% observed a single time. The sample taken for sequencing was PBMCs. The receptor set was obtained from a woman between 55 and 75 years old in good health and CMV-seropositive.

The chain recombines TRBV18 with TRBJ1-5, with 7 bases matching TRBD1. The J segment lost 7 bases and the V segment lost 0 bases, leaving 9 bases of the junction unmatched. The CDR3 is 16 residues long. The germline CDR1 and CDR2 sequences are KGHSH and LQKENI. CDR3 sequence: CASSPPGQGVGQPQHF. Here the CDR3 DNA reads TGTGCCAGCTCACCACCGGGCCAGGGGGTAGGACAGCCCCAGCATTTT.

This clone was seen only a few times. This chain connects TRBV7-3 to TRBJ2-1, with D unclear. The ends were cut back, 5 bases at V and 0 bases at J, with 8 bases in the middle. The V gene's germline CDR1 is SGHTA and CDR2 FQGTGA. This CDR3 is built from 14 residues. The CDR3 DNA is TGTGCCAGCAGCCCCCGGAGCTCCTACAATGAGCAGTTCTTC. Amino acid sequence: CASSPRSSYNEQFF. The full variable domain, rest sourced from reference TRBV7-3 and TRBJ2-1, is GAGVSQTPSNKVTEKGKYVELRCDPISGHTALYWYRQSLGQGPEFLIYFQGTGAADDSGLPNDRFFAVRPEGSVSTLKIQRTERGDSAVYLCASSPRSSYNEQFFGPGTRLTVL.

V and J are TRBV28 and TRBJ2-1; 14 positions match TRBD2. The CDR3 has 14 residues. Unmatched junction bases numbered 5, after V lost 6 bases and J lost 10 bases. Germline CDR1 is MDHEN and CDR2 is SYDVKM. CDR3 sequence (DNA): TGTGCCAGCAGCCCCAGACTAGCGGGAGGGGAGCAGTTCTTC. Protein product: CASSPRLAGGEQFF.

The rearrangement links TRBV7-3 to TRBJ2-2, with D perhaps TRBD2 (5 bases). Per germline, CDR1 SGHTA and CDR2 FQGTGA. CDR3 length: 13 residues. V shed 6 bases and J shed 6 bases, with 11 bases lying between them. The CDR3 here is CASSRGVSGELFF. The CDR3, as DNA: TGTGCCAGCAGTCGGGGAGTCTCCGGGGAGCTGTTTTTT.

As regards this clone: One end of the junction fails to match germline, which may point to a read error. The chain links TRBV28 to TRBJ1-2; D gene uncertain. The CDR3 is 12 residues long. Per the germline V gene, CDR1 is MDHEN and CDR2 is SYDVKM. As DNA, the CDR3 is TGTGCCAGCACCAAATCGCCAGGAGGCTACATCTTC. Residues: CASTKSPGGYIF.

The CDR3, as DNA: TGTGCCAGCAGCCCAAGCCGGGGACAGGGAATCCAACCCCAGCATTTT. Protein product: CASSPSRGQGIQPQHF. The chain carries TRBV7-8 and TRBJ1-5; 9 bases match TRBD1. The CDR3 spans 16 residues. Losses at the gene ends were 5 bases for V and 10 bases for J; bases not matched to a gene: 15. Germline CDR1 is SGHVS and CDR2 is FQNEAQ.

The chain recombines TRBV12-1 with TRBJ1-2; TRBD1 reflects the table's D call only, with no check against the DNA. TRBV12-1 is shown as a pseudogene. The CDR3 is made up of 17 amino acids. This CDR3 reads CASSYRTDPLANYGYTF. The CDR3, as DNA: TGTGCCAGCAGCTACCGGACAGACCCTCTAGCTAACTATGGCTACACCTTC.

The rearrangement uses TRBV27 and TRBJ1-2; a possible D gene is TRBD1 (6 bases). The V and J ends lost 3 bases and 6 bases respectively, with 11 bases between them. CDR3 length: 13 amino acids. Germline loops: CDR1 MNHEY, CDR2 SMNVEV (reference sequence). CDR3 region: CASSFTGRNGYTF. The DNA of the CDR3 is TGTGCCAGCAGTTTTACAGGGAGAAATGGCTACACCTTC.

The rearrangement links TRBV5-7 to TRBJ2-5, with D perhaps TRBD2 (6 bases). TRBV5-7 is classed as an ORF, of uncertain function. The CDR3 runs to 16 residues. V lost 0 bases to trimming and J lost 0 bases, with 12 bases between them. As DNA, the CDR3 is TGTGCCAGCAGCTTGGAGGTAGGAGGGTACCAAGAGACCCAGTACTTC. Amino acids: CASSLEVGGYQETQYF.

Here the CDR3 DNA reads TGTGCCAGCAGTGTGGACAGGAGGCCGAACCAGCCCCAGCATTTT. Its protein is CASSVDRRPNQPQHF. The chain couples TRBV2 to TRBJ1-5; 7 bases are shared with TRBD1. CDR1 SNHLY and CDR2 FYNNEI come from the germline V gene. The CDR3 sequence is 15 residues long. J lost 7 bases, V lost 4 bases, and 10 bases had no gene match.

This clone was seen more than once but under ten times. V is TRBV27 and J is TRBJ2-7; no clear D gene. The length of the CDR3 is 13 residues. V dropped 3 bases and J dropped 1 base, with 7 bases sitting between them. Germline CDR1 MNHEY, CDR2 SMNVEV (reference sequence). This chain's CDR3 is CASSFGVSYEQYF. In DNA, the CDR3 is TGTGCCAGCAGTTTTGGAGTTTCCTACGAGCAGTACTTC.

CDR3 coding DNA: TGTGCCAGCAGTGGACAGGGGGCTGAGCAGTTCTTC. Translation: CASSGQGAEQFF. This chain links TRBV2 with TRBJ2-1, with 10 bases fitting TRBD1. Germline CDR1 reads SNHLY; CDR2 reads FYNNEI. The CDR3 sequence is 12 residues long. V lost 4 bases and J lost 9; bases outside the gene matches: 0.

Points on this clone: The same CDR3 also results from other DNA sequences found in this sample. This chain uses TRBV6-1 with TRBJ1-1; maybe TRBD1 (6 bases). Trimming removed 0 bases from V and 3 bases from J, with 11 bases in between. The CDR3 runs 15 residues. Germline-derived CDR1 and CDR2 are MNHNS and SASEGT. The CDR3 here is CASSEAPGDDTEAFF. The DNA for the CDR3 is TGTGCCAGCAGTGAAGCCCCAGGGGATGACACTGAAGCTTTCTTT.

The gene calls are TRBV11-2 and TRBJ2-7; D possibly corresponds to TRBD1 (6 bases). Germline V gives CDR1 SGHAT, CDR2 FQNNGV. Trimming pared 3 bases from V and 2 bases from J, leaving 14 bases between. There are 15 residues in the CDR3. CDR3 bases: TGTGCCAGCAGCTTGGGGGTCGGACAGCCCTACGAGCAGTACTTC. Translated, it gives CASSLGVGQPYEQYF.

The J gene is TRBJ2-3, the V gene TRBV4-2, with a weak D call TRBD2 (5 bases). V dropped 0 bases and J dropped 6 bases, with 16 bases sitting between them. Germline-derived CDR1 and CDR2 are LGHNA and YNFKEQ. The CDR3 contains 16 residues. The CDR3 DNA reads TGTGCCAGCAGCCAAGACGGGATCACTGGTGGGGATACGCAGTATTTT. Protein sequence: CASSQDGITGGDTQYF.

The CDR3 DNA follows: TGTGCCAGCTCACAGCCGGGACAGGGAGCCTACGAGCAGTACTTC. This sequence encodes CASSQPGQGAYEQYF. The chain joins TRBV18 to TRBJ2-7, with TRBD1 matching over 9 bases. Germline V lookup: CDR1 KGHSH, CDR2 LQKENI. V lost 4 bases to trimming and J lost 2 bases; unmatched junction nucleotides: 6. This CDR3 comprises 15 residues.

The chain uses TRBV12-1 and TRBJ2-3; the tabulated D call, TRBD1, remains unverified against the DNA. TRBV12-1 is a pseudogene segment. The CDR3 extends over 16 amino acids. In DNA, the CDR3 is TGTGCCAGCAGCTTTGAAAGGGGTTGTAGCACAGATACGCAGTATTTT. Translated, it gives CASSFERGCSTDTQYF.

This clone was recorded a few times. The J gene is TRBJ2-1, the V gene TRBV4-1; 14 nucleotides match TRBD2. Trimming removed 1 base from V and 7 bases from J; junction bases left unmatched: 3. Germline V gives CDR1 MGHRA, CDR2 YSYEKL. The CDR3 is 16 residues long. CDR3 in DNA: TGCGCCAGCAGCCAAGGGACTAGCGGGGGGTGGAATGAGCAGTTCTTC. Protein product: CASSQGTSGGWNEQFF.

This clone was counted many times. The CDR3 is CASRQTGGRGQPQHF. In DNA, the CDR3 is TGTGCCAGCAGACAGACAGGGGGTCGGGGACAGCCCCAGCATTTT. This chain joins TRBV7-8 and TRBJ1-5, with 9 bases lining up with TRBD1. The CDR3 contains 15 residues. Trimming cost V 6 bases and J 7 bases; bases outside gene matches: 10. Germline V gives CDR1 SGHVS, CDR2 FQNEAQ. The variable domain in full, with the rest retrieved from reference TRBV7-8 and TRBJ1-5, is GAGVSQSPRYKVAKRGQDVALRCDPISGHVSLFWYQQALGQGPEFLTYFQNEAQLDKSGLPSDRFFAERPEGSVSTLKIQRTQQEDSAVYLCASRQTGGRGQPQHFGDGTRLSIL.

The chain carries TRBV28 and TRBJ2-2; 14 nucleotides align to TRBD2. The CDR3 extends over 18 amino acids. The V segment lost 4 bases and the J segment 7 bases; nucleotides outside the gene matches: 11. Germline V CDR1 and CDR2: MDHEN, SYDVKM. The CDR3 DNA is TGTGCCAGCAGTTCCATTCCGGGACTAGCGGGAGTCGTCGGGGAGCTGTTTTTT. Its translation is CASSSIPGLAGVVGELFF.

The chain uses TRBV28 and TRBJ2-6; the D is unclear. Looked up from germline, CDR1 is MDHEN and CDR2 is SYDVKM. The ends were cut back, 5 bases at V and 2 bases at J, with 13 bases in the middle. The CDR3 contains 16 residues. The CDR3 nucleotides read TGTGCCAGCAGTATAGCCTTGATTGCTGGGGCCAACGTCCTGACTTTC. Translated, it gives CASSIALIAGANVLTF.

This clone was observed a handful of times. The genes are TRBV29-1 and TRBJ2-2; 11 bases are shared with TRBD1. CDR3 length equals 12 residues. Germline CDR1 and CDR2: SQVTM and ANQGSEA. Germline trimming cut 6 bases from V and 6 bases from J; bases unmatched to any gene: 0. In DNA, the CDR3 is TGCAGCGTGGGACAGGGGGCCGGGGAGCTGTTTTTT. Its protein is CSVGQGAGELFF.

The chain couples TRBV30 to TRBJ2-3; 7 bases line up with TRBD2. V dropped 4 bases and J dropped 4; count of bases not matched to a gene: 8. The CDR3 length is 14 residues. In germline, CDR1 is GTSNPN, CDR2 SVGIG (reference sequence). The CDR3 bases are TGTGCCTGGATCCCCAAGGGGAGGGCAGATACGCAGTATTTT. The encoded protein is CAWIPKGRADTQYF.

The chain employs TRBV6-1 and TRBJ1-5; possible D gene TRBD1, 6 bases. The germline CDR1 and CDR2 sequences are MNHNS and SASEGT. This CDR3 region has 19 residues. Trimming pared 0 bases from V and 0 bases from J, leaving 18 bases between. The CDR3 DNA is TGTGCCAGCAGTGAAGCGGGGGCGAGAGGTCACTATAGCAATCAGCCCCAGCATTTT. It yields the protein CASSEAGARGHYSNQPQHF.